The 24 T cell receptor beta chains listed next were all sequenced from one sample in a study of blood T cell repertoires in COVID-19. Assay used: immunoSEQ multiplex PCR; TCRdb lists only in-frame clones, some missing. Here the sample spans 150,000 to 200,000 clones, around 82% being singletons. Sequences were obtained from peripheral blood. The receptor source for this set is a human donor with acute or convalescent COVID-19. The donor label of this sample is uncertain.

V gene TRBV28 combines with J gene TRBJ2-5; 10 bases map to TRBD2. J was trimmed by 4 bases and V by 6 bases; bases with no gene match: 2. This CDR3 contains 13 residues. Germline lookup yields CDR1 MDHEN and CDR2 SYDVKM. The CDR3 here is CASRSSGRETQYF. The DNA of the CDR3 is TGTGCCAGCAGGTCTAGCGGGAGAGAGACCCAGTACTTC.

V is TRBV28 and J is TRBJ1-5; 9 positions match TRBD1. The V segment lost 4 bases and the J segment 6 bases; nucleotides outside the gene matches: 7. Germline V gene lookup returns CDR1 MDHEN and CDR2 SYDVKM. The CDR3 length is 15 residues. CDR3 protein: CASSSRQGVSQPQHF. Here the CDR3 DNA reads TGTGCCAGCAGTTCACGACAGGGGGTAAGTCAGCCCCAGCATTTT.

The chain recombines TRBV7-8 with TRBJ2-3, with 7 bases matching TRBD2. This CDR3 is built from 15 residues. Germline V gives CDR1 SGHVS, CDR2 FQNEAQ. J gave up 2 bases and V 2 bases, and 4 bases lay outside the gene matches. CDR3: CASSLMAGATDTQYF. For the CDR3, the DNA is TGTGCCAGCAGCTTAATGGCGGGAGCCACAGATACGCAGTATTTT.

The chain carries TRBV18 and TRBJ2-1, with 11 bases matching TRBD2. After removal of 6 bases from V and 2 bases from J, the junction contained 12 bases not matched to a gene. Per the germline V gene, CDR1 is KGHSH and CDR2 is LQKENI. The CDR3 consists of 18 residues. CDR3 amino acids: CASSRIAGGPGPYNEQFF. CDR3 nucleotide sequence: TGTGCCAGCTCCCGGATAGCGGGGGGGCCGGGGCCCTACAATGAGCAGTTCTTC.

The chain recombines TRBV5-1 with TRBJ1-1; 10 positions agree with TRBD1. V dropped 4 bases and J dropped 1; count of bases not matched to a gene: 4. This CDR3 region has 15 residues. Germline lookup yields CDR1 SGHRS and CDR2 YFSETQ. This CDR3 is CASSPWTGGNTEAFF. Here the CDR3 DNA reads TGCGCCAGCAGCCCGTGGACAGGGGGGAACACTGAAGCTTTCTTT.

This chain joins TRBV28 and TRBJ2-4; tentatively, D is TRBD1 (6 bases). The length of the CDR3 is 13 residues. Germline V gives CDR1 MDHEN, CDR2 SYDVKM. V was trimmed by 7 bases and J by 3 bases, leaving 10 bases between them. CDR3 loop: CASTGVGKNIQYF. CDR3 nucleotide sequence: TGTGCCAGCACAGGGGTGGGCAAAAACATTCAGTACTTC.

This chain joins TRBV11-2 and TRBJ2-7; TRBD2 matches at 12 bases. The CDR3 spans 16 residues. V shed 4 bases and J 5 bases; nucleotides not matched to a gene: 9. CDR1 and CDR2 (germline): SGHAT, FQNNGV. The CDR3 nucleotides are TGTGCCAGCAGCTCCCCTGGACTAGCGGGGATGGACGAGCAGTACTTC. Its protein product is CASSSPGLAGMDEQYF.

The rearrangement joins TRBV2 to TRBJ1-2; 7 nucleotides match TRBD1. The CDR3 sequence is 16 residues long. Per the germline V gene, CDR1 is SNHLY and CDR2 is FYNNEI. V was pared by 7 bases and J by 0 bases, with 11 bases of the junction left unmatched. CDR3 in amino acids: CASIEAGQPSNYGYTF. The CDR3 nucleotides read TGTGCCAGCATAGAGGCGGGACAGCCTTCTAACTATGGCTACACCTTC.

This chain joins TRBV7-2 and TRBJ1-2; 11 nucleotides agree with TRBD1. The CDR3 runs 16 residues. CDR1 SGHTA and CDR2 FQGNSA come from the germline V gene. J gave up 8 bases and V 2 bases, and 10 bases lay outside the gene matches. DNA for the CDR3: TGTGCCAGCAGCTTATCCTCCGGACAGGGGGCGAAAGGCTACACCTTC. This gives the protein CASSLSSGQGAKGYTF. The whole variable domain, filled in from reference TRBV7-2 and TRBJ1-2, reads GAGVSQSPSNKVTEKGKDVELRCDPISGHTALYWYRQSLGQGLEFLIYFQGNSAPDKSGLPSDRFSAERTGGSVSTLTIQRTQQEDSAVYLCASSLSSGQGAKGYTFGSGTRLTVV.

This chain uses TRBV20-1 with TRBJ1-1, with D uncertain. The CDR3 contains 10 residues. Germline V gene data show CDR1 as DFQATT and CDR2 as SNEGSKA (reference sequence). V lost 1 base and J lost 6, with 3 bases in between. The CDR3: CSARASEAFF. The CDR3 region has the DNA TGCAGTGCTAGAGCCTCTGAAGCTTTCTTT.

The CDR3 DNA sequence: TGTGCCAGCAGTGGGACAGGTCGATACGAGCAGTACTTC. Translating gives CASSGTGRYEQYF. V gene TRBV2 combines with J gene TRBJ2-7, with TRBD1 matching 7 bases. This CDR3 contains 13 residues. CDR1 is SNHLY, CDR2 FYNNEI, per germline. With 4 bases clipped from V and 4 bases from J, the junction kept 4 bases outside the gene matches.

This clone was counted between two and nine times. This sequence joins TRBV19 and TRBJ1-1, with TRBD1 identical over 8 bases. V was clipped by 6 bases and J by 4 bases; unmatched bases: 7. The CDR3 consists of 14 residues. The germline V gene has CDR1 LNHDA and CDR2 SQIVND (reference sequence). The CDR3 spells CASRLQGAGTEAFF. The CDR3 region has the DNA TGTGCCAGTAGACTTCAGGGGGCAGGCACTGAAGCTTTCTTT.

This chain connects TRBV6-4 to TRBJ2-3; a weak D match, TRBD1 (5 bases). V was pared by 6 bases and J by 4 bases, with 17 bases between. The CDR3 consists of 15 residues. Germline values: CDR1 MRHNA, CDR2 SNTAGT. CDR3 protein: CASRPLTGEADTQYF. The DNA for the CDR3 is TGTGCCAGCAGGCCGCTAACAGGAGAGGCAGATACGCAGTATTTT.

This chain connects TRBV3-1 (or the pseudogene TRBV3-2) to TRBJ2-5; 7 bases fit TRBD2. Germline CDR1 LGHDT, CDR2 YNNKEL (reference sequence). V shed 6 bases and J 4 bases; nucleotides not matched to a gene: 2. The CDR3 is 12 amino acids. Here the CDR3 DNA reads TGTGCCAGCAGAGGCGGGGGAGAGACCCAGTACTTC. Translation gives CASRGGGETQYF.

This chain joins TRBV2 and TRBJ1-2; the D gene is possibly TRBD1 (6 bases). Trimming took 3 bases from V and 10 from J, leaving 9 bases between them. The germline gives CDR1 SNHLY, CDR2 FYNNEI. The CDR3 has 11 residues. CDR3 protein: CASSDGGHYTF. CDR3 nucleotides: TGTGCCAGCAGTGACGGGGGGCACTACACCTTC.

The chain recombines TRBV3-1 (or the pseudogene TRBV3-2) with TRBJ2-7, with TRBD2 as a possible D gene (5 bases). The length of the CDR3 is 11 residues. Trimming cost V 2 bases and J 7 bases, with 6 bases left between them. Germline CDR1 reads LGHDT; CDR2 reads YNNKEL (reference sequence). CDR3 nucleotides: TGTGCCAGCAGCCAACGGGAAGAGCAGTACTTC. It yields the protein CASSQREEQYF.

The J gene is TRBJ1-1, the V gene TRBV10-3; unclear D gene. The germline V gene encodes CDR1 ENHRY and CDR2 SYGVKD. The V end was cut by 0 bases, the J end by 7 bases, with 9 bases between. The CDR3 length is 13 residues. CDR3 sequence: CAISESTPFEAFF. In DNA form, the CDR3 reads TGTGCCATCAGTGAGTCGACTCCCTTTGAAGCTTTCTTT.

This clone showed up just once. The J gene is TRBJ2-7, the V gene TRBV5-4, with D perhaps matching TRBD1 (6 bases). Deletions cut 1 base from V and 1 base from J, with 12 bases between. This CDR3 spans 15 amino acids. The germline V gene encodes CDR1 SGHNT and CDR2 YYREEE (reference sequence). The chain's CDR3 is CASSLNAGVSYEQYF. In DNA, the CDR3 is TGTGCCAGCAGCTTGAACGCAGGGGTGTCCTACGAGCAGTACTTC.

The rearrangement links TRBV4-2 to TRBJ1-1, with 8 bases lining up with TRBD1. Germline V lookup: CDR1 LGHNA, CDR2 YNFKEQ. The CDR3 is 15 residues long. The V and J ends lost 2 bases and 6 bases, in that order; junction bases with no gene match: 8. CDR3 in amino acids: CASSQQGQDFAEAFF. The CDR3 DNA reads TGTGCCAGCAGCCAACAGGGACAGGACTTCGCTGAAGCTTTCTTT.

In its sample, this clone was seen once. CDR3 residues: CASSLSPRGGEQYF. In DNA form, the CDR3 reads TGTGCCAGCAGTTTATCCCCTCGGGGGGGCGAGCAGTACTTC. The chain recombines TRBV27 with TRBJ2-7; 8 bases agree with TRBD2. The V segment lost 0 bases and the J segment 6 bases; nucleotides outside the gene matches: 4. CDR3 length: 14 amino acids. CDR1 and CDR2 from the germline V gene are MNHEY and SMNVEV (reference sequence).

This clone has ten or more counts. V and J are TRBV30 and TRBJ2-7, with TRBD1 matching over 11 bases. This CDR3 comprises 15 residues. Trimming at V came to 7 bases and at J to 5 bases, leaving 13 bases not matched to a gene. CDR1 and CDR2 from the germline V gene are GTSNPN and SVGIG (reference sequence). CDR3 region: CAYLPRDRGGNEQYF. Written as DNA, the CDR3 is TGTGCCTACCTGCCTCGGGACAGGGGGGGTAACGAGCAGTACTTC.

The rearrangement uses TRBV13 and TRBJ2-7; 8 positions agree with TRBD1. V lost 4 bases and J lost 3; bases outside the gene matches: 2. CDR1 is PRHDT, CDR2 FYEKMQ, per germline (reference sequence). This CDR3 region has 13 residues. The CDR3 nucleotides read TGTGCCAGCAGCTCAGGGACAGGCTACGAGCAGTACTTC. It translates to CASSSGTGYEQYF.

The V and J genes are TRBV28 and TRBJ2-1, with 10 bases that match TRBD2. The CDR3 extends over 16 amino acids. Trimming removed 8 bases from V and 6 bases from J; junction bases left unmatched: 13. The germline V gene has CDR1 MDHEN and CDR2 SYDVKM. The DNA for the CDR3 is TGTGCCAGCGACGGACTCAGCGGGAGGGCCTCCAATGAGCAGTTCTTC. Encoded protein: CASDGLSGRASNEQFF.

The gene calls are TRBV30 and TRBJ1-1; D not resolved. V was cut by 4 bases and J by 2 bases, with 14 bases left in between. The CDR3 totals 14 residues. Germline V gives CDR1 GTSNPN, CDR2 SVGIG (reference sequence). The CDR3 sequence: CAWIRKAVNTEAFF. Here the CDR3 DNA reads TGTGCCTGGATCAGGAAAGCGGTTAACACTGAAGCTTTCTTT.